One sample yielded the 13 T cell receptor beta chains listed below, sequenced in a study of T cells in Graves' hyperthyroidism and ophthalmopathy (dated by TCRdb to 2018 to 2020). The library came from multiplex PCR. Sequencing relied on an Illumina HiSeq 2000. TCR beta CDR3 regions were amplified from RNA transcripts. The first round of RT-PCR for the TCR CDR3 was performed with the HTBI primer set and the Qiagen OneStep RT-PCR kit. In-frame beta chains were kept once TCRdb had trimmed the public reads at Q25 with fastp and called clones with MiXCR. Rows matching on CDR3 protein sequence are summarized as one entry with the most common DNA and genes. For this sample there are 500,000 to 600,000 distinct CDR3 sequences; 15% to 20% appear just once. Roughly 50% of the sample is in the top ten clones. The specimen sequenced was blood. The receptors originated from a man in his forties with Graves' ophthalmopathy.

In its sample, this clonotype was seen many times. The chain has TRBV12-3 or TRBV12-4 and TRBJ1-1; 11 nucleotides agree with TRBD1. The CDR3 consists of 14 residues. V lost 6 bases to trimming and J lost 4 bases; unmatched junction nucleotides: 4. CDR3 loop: CASRWDRGSTEAFF. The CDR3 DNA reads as TGTGCCAGCAGGTGGGACAGGGGGAGCACTGAAGCTTTCTTT.

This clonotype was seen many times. CDR3 bases: TGCGCCAGCAGCTTGGGGCACACGGGACTAGTGAATGAGCAGTTCTTC. This sequence encodes CASSLGHTGLVNEQFF. The chain joins TRBV5-1 to TRBJ2-1, with 8 nucleotides matching TRBD2. The CDR3 sequence is 16 residues long. CDR1 SGHRS and CDR2 YFSETQ come from the germline V gene. V lost 0 bases to trimming and J lost 7 bases; unmatched junction nucleotides: 9.

The CDR3 nucleotides are TGTGCCAGCGGGGCTAGCGGGAGTTTTGTGAATGAGCAGTTCTTC. It translates to CASGASGSFVNEQFF. This sequence joins TRBV27 and TRBJ2-1; the match to TRBD2 covers 10 bases. CDR3 length equals 15 residues. V gave up 8 bases and J gave up 7 bases; unmatched junction bases: 11. The germline gives CDR1 MNHEY, CDR2 SMNVEV (reference sequence).

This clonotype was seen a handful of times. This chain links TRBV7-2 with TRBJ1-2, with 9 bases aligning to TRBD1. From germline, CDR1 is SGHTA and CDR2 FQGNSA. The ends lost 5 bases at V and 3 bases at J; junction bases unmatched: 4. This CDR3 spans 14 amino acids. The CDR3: CASSRDRDDYGYTF. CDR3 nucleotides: TGTGCCAGCAGCCGGGACAGGGATGACTATGGCTACACCTTC.

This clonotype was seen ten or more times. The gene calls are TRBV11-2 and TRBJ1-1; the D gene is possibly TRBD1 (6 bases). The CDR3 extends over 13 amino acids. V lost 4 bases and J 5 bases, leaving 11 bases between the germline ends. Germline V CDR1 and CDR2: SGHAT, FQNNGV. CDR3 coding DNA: TGTGCCAGCAGCTGGACAGCCGAGACTGAAGCTTTCTTT. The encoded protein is CASSWTAETEAFF.

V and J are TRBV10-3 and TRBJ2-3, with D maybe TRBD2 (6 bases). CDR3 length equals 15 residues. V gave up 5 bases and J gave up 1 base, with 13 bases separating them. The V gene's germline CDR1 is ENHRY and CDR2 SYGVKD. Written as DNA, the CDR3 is TGTGCCATCAGTCCGGCCGGGAGCCGCACAGATACGCAGTATTTT. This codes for CAISPAGSRTDTQYF.

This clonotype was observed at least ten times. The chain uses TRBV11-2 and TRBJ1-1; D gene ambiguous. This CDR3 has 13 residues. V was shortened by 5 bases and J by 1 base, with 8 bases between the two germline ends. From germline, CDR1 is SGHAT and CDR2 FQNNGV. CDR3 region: CASSSRKNTEAFF. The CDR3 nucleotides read TGTGCCAGCAGCAGCAGGAAGAACACTGAAGCTTTCTTT.

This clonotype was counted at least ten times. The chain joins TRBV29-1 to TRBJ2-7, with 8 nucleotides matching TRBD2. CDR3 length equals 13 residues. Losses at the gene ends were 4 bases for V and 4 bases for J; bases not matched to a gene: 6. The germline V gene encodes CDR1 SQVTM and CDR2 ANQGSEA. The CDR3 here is CSVASGSTYEQYF. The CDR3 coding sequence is TGCAGCGTTGCCAGCGGGAGTACTTACGAGCAGTACTTC.

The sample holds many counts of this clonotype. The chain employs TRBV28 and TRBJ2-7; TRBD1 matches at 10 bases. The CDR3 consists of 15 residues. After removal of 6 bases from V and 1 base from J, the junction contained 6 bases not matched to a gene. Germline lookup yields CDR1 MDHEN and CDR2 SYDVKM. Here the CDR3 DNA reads TGTGCCAGCAGCCTAGGGACAGGGGTATCCTACGAGCAGTACTTC. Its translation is CASSLGTGVSYEQYF.

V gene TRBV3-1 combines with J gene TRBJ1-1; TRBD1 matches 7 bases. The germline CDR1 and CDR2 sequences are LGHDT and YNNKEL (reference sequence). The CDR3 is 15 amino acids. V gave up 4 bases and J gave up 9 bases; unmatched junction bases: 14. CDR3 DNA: TGTGCCAGCAGCCCCGGGACAGTGACAGGTGGAAAAGCTTTCTTT. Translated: CASSPGTVTGGKAFF.

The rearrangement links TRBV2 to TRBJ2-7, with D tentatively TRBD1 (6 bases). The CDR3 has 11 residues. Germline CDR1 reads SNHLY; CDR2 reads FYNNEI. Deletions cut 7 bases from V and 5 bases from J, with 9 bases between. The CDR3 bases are TGTGCCAGCACAGGGGTCCACGAGCAGTACTTC. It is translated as CASTGVHEQYF.

CDR3 bases: TGTGCCAGCATGGACAGGAGCCTAAACACTGAAGCTTTCTTT. Translating it yields CASMDRSLNTEAFF. The chain has TRBV27 and TRBJ1-1; 7 bases line up with TRBD1. Germline V CDR1 and CDR2: MNHEY, SMNVEV (reference sequence). After removal of 7 bases from V and 2 bases from J, the junction contained 7 bases not matched to a gene. This CDR3 has 14 residues.

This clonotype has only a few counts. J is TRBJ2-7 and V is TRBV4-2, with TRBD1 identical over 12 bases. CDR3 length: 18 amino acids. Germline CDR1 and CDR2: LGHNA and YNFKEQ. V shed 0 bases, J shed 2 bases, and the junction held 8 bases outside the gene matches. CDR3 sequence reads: CASSQDGLGTGGTYEQYF. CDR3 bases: TGTGCCAGCAGCCAAGACGGGCTCGGGACAGGGGGCACCTACGAGCAGTACTTC.